Ten or more counts support the clone carrying this T cell receptor beta chain. As to time point: newly diagnosed GD, antithyroid drugs for less than 3 months. From PBMCs, RNA was extracted and then used to make the TCR library. Xi'an, China, was home to the endocrinology department that provided patients. The V gene's germline CDR1 is MNHNS and CDR2 SASEGT. The junction had 5 bases not matched to a gene; V was cut back by 4 bases and J by 1 base. The CDR3 totals 16 residues. The data were taken from a study of regulatory T cells in long-lasting Graves disease. Both iRepertoire HTBI primers and Arm-PCR of CDR3 regions were used to build the TCR beta libraries. In TCRdb, the multiplex PCR reads were re-called with MiXCR into one record per CDR3 protein. The sample contains more than 350,000 distinct CDR3 sequences, about 15% of which appear only once. A further study also used this sample, focusing on T cells in Graves' hyperthyroidism and ophthalmopathy. As reported in that work: The model's output predicted ophthalmopathy at a median of around 7 months prior to onset.

The source material was peripheral blood mononuclear cells (PBMCs), sampled at new diagnosis, from a patient treated with antithyroid drugs. The clonotype originates from a young woman with Graves disease. V and J are TRBV6-1 and TRBJ1-5, with 9 bases matching TRBD1. The CDR3 loop reads CASSARTGASNQPQHF. The DNA of the CDR3 is TGTGCCAGCAGTGCCAGGACAGGGGCCAGCAATCAGCCCCAGCATTTT.